A selection of T cell receptor beta chains follows, all from one sample in a study of T cells in Graves' hyperthyroidism and ophthalmopathy. A single record per CDR3 protein comes from TCRdb applying MiXCR to the multiplex PCR reads. Of 620,000 or so distinct CDR3 sequences in the sample, about 14% were seen once. Sequencing input: blood. These TCRs come from a woman between 45 and 60 years old with Graves' ophthalmopathy. CDR3s include the opening cysteine and the closing phenylalanine or tryptophan. D genes are given only for firm matches. Clone size, where shown, is once, few, many, or a class for clones that have expanded.

v_call,clone_size,j_call,d_call,cdr3_nt,cdr3_aa
TRBV6-5,many,TRBJ1-1,NA,TGTGCCAGCAGTTACACGACAGGTCCGAACACTGAAGCTTTCTTT,CASSYTTGPNTEAFF
TRBV11-1,many,TRBJ2-7,TRBD2,TGTGCCAGCAGCCCTAGAGCGGGAGGGCCCTACGAGCAGTACTTC,CASSPRAGGPYEQYF
TRBV7-9,many,TRBJ2-7,NA,TGTGCCAGCAGCAGGGGGGCAGGGAAATACGAGCAGTACTTC,CASSRGAGKYEQYF
TRBV7-2,many,TRBJ2-3,TRBD2,TGTGCCAGCAGCCAGACTAGCGGGAGGGCCCATAAGAGCACAGATACGCAGTATTTT,CASSQTSGRAHKSTDTQYF
TRBV7-8,NA,TRBJ1-3,NA,TGTGCCAGCAGCTCGGACAGCCAAAGTTGGAGAAACACCATATATTTT,CASSSDSQSWRNTIYF
TRBV28,many,TRBJ2-7,TRBD2,TGTGCCAGTTCCAAGCGGGAGCCGGGCGAGCAGTACTTC,CASSKREPGEQYF
TRBV7-7,NA,TRBJ2-1,TRBD2,TGTGCTAGCAGCTCGGGAGGGGATGAGCAGTTCTTC,CASSSGGDEQFF
TRBV7-2,few,TRBJ1-3,NA,TGTGCCAGCAGCTTAATGCCTTCAGGAGGTGGAAACACCATATATTTT,CASSLMPSGGGNTIYF
TRBV15,NA,TRBJ1-2,TRBD1,TGTGCCACCAGCAGTGGGACAGGTCCTCGGGGCTACACCTTC,CATSSGTGPRGYTF
TRBV27,many,TRBJ1-5,NA,TGTGCCAGCTCCCCGCAGGGGAGGTTTCAGCCCCAGCATTTT,CASSPQGRFQPQHF
TRBV28,many,TRBJ2-7,NA,TGTGCCAGCTTTTCTCAAGGCTCCTACGAGCAGTACTTC,CASFSQGSYEQYF
TRBV29-1,NA,TRBJ1-1,NA,TGCAGGGACGCGAGCACTGAAGCTTTCTTT,CRDASTEAFF
TRBV27,many,TRBJ1-1,NA,TGTGCCAGCAGTTTACAGGGCTTGGGCACTGAAGCTTTCTTT,CASSLQGLGTEAFF
TRBV7-2,many,TRBJ2-3,TRBD2,TGTGCCAGCAGCTGGACTAGCGGGAGTCTAGGGGCAGATACGCAGTATTTT,CASSWTSGSLGADTQYF
TRBV28,many,TRBJ1-5,NA,TGTGCCAGCAGTTTGTGGAGCGGACAGCCCCAGCATTTT,CASSLWSGQPQHF
TRBV9,NA,TRBJ1-1,NA,TGTGCCAGCAGCTCTTCACTGGGGCCTCGGTGGGACACTGAAGCTTTCTTT,CASSSSLGPRWDTEAFF
TRBV11-2,many,TRBJ2-3,TRBD2,TGTGCCAGCAAGACTTCTTGGGCTTCTGCGGGAGGGAGTAGAGATACGCAGTATTTT,CASKTSWASAGGSRDTQYF
TRBV18,many,TRBJ2-7,NA,TGTGCCAGCTCACCATCTTTGGGGTACGAGCAGTACTTC,CASSPSLGYEQYF
TRBV7-2,few,TRBJ2-6,NA,TGTGCCAGCAGCTTAGCTAGGGTGATATCTGGGGCCAACGTCCTGACTTTC,CASSLARVISGANVLTF
TRBV2,many,TRBJ1-2,NA,TGTGCCAGCAGTGACAGGGACTATGGCTACACCTTC,CASSDRDYGYTF
TRBV18,many,TRBJ1-5,NA,TGTGCCAGCTCACCCTTTGGACAGTTCAATCAGCCCCAGCATTTT,CASSPFGQFNQPQHF
TRBV18,many,TRBJ2-3,NA,TGTGCCAGCTCACCACGAATCGGGACTCCCACAGATACGCAGTATTTT,CASSPRIGTPTDTQYF
TRBV12-3/TRBV12-4,many,TRBJ2-1,NA,TGTGCCAGCAAAGACGGGACTTCCTACAATGAGCAGTTCTTC,CASKDGTSYNEQFF
TRBV18,many,TRBJ2-3,TRBD2,TGTGCCAGCTACACAACTAGCGGGAGGACCCCAGATACGCAGTATTTT,CASYTTSGRTPDTQYF
TRBV28,many,TRBJ2-1,NA,TGTGCCAGCAGTTTAAACCCACTAGGGCCCAGCAATGAGCAGTTCTTC,CASSLNPLGPSNEQFF
TRBV5-6,NA,TRBJ2-5,NA,TGTGCCAGCAGCGCGGGGGCCAGGGTTATGACGCAGTACTTC,CASSAGARVMTQYF
TRBV14,many,TRBJ1-1,NA,TGTGCCAGCAGCCGTGAGGAGGTGTCCACTGAAGCTTTCTTT,CASSREEVSTEAFF
TRBV24-1,many,TRBJ2-1,TRBD2,TGTGCCACCAGTGATTTGACCACTAGCGGGAGCTACAATGAGCAGTTCTTC,CATSDLTTSGSYNEQFF
TRBV7-9,many,TRBJ2-3,NA,TGTGCCAGCAGCTTCGAGAAGGGAGTCACAGATACGCAGTATTTT,CASSFEKGVTDTQYF
TRBV28,many,TRBJ2-7,TRBD1,TGTGCCAGCAGCTTAAGGGGAACCGGGACAGGGGGATTTTACGAGCAGTACTTC,CASSLRGTGTGGFYEQYF
TRBV18,many,TRBJ1-4,NA,TGTGCCAGCTCACCAGCGATTAATGAAAAACTGTTTTTT,CASSPAINEKLFF
TRBV7-2,many,TRBJ2-3,TRBD2,TGTGCCAGCAGCGCCCTAGCGGGGTCTAGCACAGATACGCAGTATTTT,CASSALAGSSTDTQYF
TRBV7-2,many,TRBJ1-2,TRBD1,TGTGCCAGCAGCTCCAGGAAGACAGGGGGTGTCTATGGCTACACCTTC,CASSSRKTGGVYGYTF
TRBV6-2/TRBV6-3,NA,TRBJ2-1,TRBD2,TGTGCCAGCAGTAAAGGACTAGCGGATGAGCAGTTCTTC,CASSKGLADEQFF
TRBV7-6,many,TRBJ2-1,NA,TGTGCCAGCAGCTATTCAGGAAGCCCCTACAATGAGCAGTTCTTC,CASSYSGSPYNEQFF
TRBV28,many,TRBJ2-1,TRBD1,TGTGCCAGCAGTTTATTAGGGGGCAGTCACAATGAGCAGTTCTTC,CASSLLGGSHNEQFF
TRBV5-1,many,TRBJ2-3,NA,TGCGCCAGCAGCCCTGGCGGGGTCGGAGACAAAACAGATACGCAGTATTTT,CASSPGGVGDKTDTQYF
TRBV6-1,few,TRBJ1-4,NA,TGTGCCAGCAGTGAAACCAGGGCTGCTAATGAAAAACTGTTTTTT,CASSETRAANEKLFF
TRBV7-2,many,TRBJ1-2,TRBD1,TGTGCCAGCAGCTTAGGTGGTACAGGGGGAGGCTACACCTTC,CASSLGGTGGGYTF
TRBV6-1,NA,TRBJ2-3,TRBD1,TGTGCCAGCAGTAGCAGGGGGCTTGTAGATACGCAGTATTTT,CASSSRGLVDTQYF
TRBV5-6,many,TRBJ1-3,TRBD1,TGTGCCAGCAGCTCCAGTCCCGGGACAGGGGCTGGAAACACCATATATTTT,CASSSSPGTGAGNTIYF
TRBV28,NA,TRBJ1-1,NA,TGTGCCAGCAGGTCGGCCGGGGTGAACACTGAAGCTTTCTTT,CASRSAGVNTEAFF
TRBV20-1,many,TRBJ1-2,NA,TGCAGTGTAGCTAGGGGAGGAAGACCCTATGGCTACACCTTC,CSVARGGRPYGYTF
TRBV7-2,many,TRBJ2-1,NA,TGTGCCAGCAGCTATAGCGGACTTAACGGGGATGAGCAGTTCTTC,CASSYSGLNGDEQFF
TRBV5-1,NA,TRBJ2-2,TRBD2,TGCGCCAGCAGCCCAGCGGGAGGGCCGGTTACCGGGGAGCCGTTTTTT,CASSPAGGPVTGEPFF
TRBV28,many,TRBJ1-2,NA,TGTGCCAGCAAATGGGGCAGGGCTAACTATGGCTACACCTTC,CASKWGRANYGYTF
TRBV7-8,many,TRBJ2-5,NA,TGTGCCAGCAGCTTAGCGCCAACGGGGGTGAGATGGCACCAAGAGACCCAGTACTTC,CASSLAPTGVRWHQETQYF
TRBV4-2,NA,TRBJ1-1,NA,TGTGCCAGCAGCCAAGATTGGTATAGCGCTTTCTTT,CASSQDWYSAFF
TRBV10-3,many,TRBJ1-1,NA,TGTGCCATCAGCTTAAACTCCGGGGCGGCCAACACTGAAGCTTTCTTT,CAISLNSGAANTEAFF
TRBV24-1,NA,TRBJ1-5,NA,TGTGCCACCAGTACAAATAGCAATCAGCCCCAGCATTTT,CATSTNSNQPQHF
TRBV10-2,NA,TRBJ1-1,TRBD1,TGCGCCAGCCGATGGACAGGCGGTGTGACTGAAGCTTTCTTT,CASRWTGGVTEAFF
TRBV2,many,TRBJ1-2,NA,TGTGCCAGCAGTGAACAACCCAGATTTGGCTACACCTTC,CASSEQPRFGYTF
TRBV29-1,NA,TRBJ2-1,NA,TGCAGCGTAAACCGGGAAGCTCATACCGATGAGCAGTTCTTC,CSVNREAHTDEQFF
TRBV10-2,NA,TRBJ2-5,NA,TGCGTCAGCAGTGAGTTCTTACAAGAGACCCAGTACTTC,CVSSEFLQETQYF
TRBV18,many,TRBJ2-2,NA,TGTGCCAGCTCACCAAGGCCAGGGCGGACCGGGGAGCTGTTTTTT,CASSPRPGRTGELFF
TRBV6-2/TRBV6-3,many,TRBJ2-3,TRBD2,TGTGCCAGCAGTAAACCCTGGACTAGCGGGAGGGCTGGAGATACGCAGTATTTT,CASSKPWTSGRAGDTQYF
TRBV3-1,many,TRBJ2-7,NA,TGTGCCAGCAGCCAAGATTGGGCGGGTGCTAGCGAGCAGTACTTC,CASSQDWAGASEQYF